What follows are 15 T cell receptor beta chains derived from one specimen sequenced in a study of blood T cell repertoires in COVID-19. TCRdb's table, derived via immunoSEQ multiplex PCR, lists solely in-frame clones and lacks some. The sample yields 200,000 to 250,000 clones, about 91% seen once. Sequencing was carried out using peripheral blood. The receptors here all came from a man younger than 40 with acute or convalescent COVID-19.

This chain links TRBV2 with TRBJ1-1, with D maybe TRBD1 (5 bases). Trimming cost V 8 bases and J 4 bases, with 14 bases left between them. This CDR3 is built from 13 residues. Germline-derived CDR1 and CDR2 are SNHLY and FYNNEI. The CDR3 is CASRGGRGTEAFF. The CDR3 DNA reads TGTGCCAGCCGGGGGGGGAGGGGCACTGAAGCTTTCTTT.

The chain's CDR3 is CASSRWSAQTGSSYEQYF. CDR3 coding DNA: TGTGCCAGCTCACGTTGGTCGGCGCAGACAGGGAGCTCGTACGAGCAGTACTTC. This chain uses TRBV18 with TRBJ2-7; 7 nucleotides align to TRBD1. CDR1 and CDR2 from the germline V gene are KGHSH and LQKENI. V lost 4 bases, J lost 4 bases, and 19 bases stayed unmatched. This CDR3 comprises 18 residues.

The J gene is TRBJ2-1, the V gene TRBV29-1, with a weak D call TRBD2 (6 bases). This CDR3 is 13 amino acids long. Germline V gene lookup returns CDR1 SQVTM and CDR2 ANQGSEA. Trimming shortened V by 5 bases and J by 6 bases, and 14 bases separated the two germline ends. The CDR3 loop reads CSVPGLTLNEQFF. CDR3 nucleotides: TGCAGCGTTCCGGGACTCACACTCAATGAGCAGTTCTTC.

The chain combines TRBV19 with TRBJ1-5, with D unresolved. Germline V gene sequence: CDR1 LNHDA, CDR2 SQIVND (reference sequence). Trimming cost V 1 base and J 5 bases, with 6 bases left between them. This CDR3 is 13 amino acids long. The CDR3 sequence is CASSIGGYQPQHF. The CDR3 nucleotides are TGTGCCAGTAGTATAGGCGGGTATCAGCCCCAGCATTTT.

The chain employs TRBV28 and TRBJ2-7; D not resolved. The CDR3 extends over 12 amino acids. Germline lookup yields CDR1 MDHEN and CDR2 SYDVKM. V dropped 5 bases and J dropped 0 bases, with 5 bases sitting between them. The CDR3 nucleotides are TGTGCCAGCAGTAGCTACTCCTACGAGCAGTACTTC. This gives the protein CASSSYSYEQYF.

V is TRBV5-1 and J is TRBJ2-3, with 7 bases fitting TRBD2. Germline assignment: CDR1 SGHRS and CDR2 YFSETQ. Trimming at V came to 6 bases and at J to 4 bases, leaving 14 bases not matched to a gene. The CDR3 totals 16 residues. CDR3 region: CASNSRGAGISDTQYF. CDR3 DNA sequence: TGCGCCAGCAACTCGAGGGGAGCGGGGATATCAGATACGCAGTATTTT.

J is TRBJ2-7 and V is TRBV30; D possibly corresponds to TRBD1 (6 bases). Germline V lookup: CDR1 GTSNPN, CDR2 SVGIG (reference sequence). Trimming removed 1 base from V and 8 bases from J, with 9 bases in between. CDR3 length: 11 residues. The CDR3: CAWSAGAKQYF. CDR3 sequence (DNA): TGTGCCTGGAGTGCAGGGGCAAAGCAGTACTTC. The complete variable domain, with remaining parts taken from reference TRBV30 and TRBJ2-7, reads SQTIHQWPATLVQPVGSPLSLECTVEGTSNPNLYWYRQAAGRGLQLLFYSVGIGQISSEVPQNLSASRPQDRQFILSSKKLLLSDSGFYLCAWSAGAKQYFGPGTRLTVT.

The CDR3 loop is CASTSGTGINEQFF. The CDR3 DNA reads as TGTGCCAGCACCTCCGGGACAGGGATCAATGAGCAGTTCTTC. This chain links TRBV7-9 with TRBJ2-1, with TRBD1 identical over 9 bases. Trimming removed 7 bases from V and 6 bases from J; junction bases left unmatched: 7. Looked up from germline, CDR1 is SEHNR and CDR2 is FQNEAQ (reference sequence). The CDR3 is 14 amino acids.

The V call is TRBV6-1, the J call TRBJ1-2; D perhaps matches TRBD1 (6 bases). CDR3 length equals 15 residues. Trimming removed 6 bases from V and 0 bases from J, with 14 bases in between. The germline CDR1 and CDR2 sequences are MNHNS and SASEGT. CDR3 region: CASRPGDIANYGYTF. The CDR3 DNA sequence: TGTGCCAGCAGGCCCGGGGACATTGCTAACTATGGCTACACCTTC.

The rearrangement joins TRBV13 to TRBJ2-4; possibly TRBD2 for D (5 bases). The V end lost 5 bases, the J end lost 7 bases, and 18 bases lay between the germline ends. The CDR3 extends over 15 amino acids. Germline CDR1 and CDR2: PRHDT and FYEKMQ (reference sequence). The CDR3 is CASSPRRSSTNIQYF. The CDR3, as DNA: TGTGCCAGCAGCCCCCGGAGGTCTAGCACGAACATTCAGTACTTC.

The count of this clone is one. Here the CDR3 DNA reads TGTGCCAGCAGCTTAATGGGCAGGGGGGCGCGTGGTCGCGGTGGCTACACCTTC. Translated, it gives CASSLMGRGARGRGGYTF. The chain recombines TRBV7-3 with TRBJ1-2; 7 bases map to TRBD1. CDR3 length: 18 residues. The germline CDR1 and CDR2 sequences are SGHTA and FQGTGA. V shed 1 base and J 7 bases; nucleotides not matched to a gene: 18.

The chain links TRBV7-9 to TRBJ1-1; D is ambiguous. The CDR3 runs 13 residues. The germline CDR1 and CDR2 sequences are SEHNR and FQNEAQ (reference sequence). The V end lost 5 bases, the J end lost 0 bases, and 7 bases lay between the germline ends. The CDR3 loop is CASSPEMNTEAFF. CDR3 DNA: TGTGCCAGCAGCCCCGAGATGAACACTGAAGCTTTCTTT.

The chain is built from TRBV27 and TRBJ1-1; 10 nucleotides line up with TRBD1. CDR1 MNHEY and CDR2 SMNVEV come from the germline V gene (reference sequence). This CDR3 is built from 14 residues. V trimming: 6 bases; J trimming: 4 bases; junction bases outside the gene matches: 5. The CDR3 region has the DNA TGTGCCAGCAGGATCTGGACAGGGGGCACTGAAGCTTTCTTT. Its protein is CASRIWTGGTEAFF.

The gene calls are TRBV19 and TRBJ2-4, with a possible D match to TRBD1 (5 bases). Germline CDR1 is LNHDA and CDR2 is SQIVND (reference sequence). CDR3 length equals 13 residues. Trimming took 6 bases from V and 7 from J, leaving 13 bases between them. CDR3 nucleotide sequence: TGTGCCAGTAGCCCGGCAGGGTCGAACATTCAGTACTTC. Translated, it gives CASSPAGSNIQYF.

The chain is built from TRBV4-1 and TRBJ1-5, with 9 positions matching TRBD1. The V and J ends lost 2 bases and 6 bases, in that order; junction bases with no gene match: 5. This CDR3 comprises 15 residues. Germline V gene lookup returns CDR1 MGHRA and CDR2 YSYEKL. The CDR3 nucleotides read TGCGCCAGCAGCCAAAGGACAGGGGTGGGTCAGCCCCAGCATTTT. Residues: CASSQRTGVGQPQHF.